This TCR beta chain was profiled in a study of shared clonotypes between healthy human individuals. Study-level background: Per donor, three plates held CD4 naive cells, three held CD4 memory, two held CD8 naive and one held CD8 memory.

An assay was performed, and its level was deep. This table comes from immunoSEQ multiplex PCR, and its TCRdb copy is limited to in-frame clones, with some not included. Of hundreds of thousands of clones in the sample, around 96% were seen once. The CDR3 totals 14 residues. CDR1 and CDR2 (germline): SEHNR, FQNEAQ (reference sequence). With 3 bases removed from V and 8 bases from J, the gap between germline ends came to 13 bases. CD8 cells regarded as naive lacked CD45RO, were positively chosen for CCR7, and omitted terminally differentiated effector memory CD45RA+ cells. Regarding the study as a whole: Sharing across four donors was highest in naive CD4 (roughly 5%) and lowest in memory CD8 (roughly 0.4%). Among donors, sharing of clonotypes was expected to be affected by sequencing depth.

To note about this clone: Its antigen is as yet unknown.

The sample comprised naive CD8+ T cells sorted from blood. The rearrangement uses TRBV7-9 and TRBJ1-4; D call uncertain. The TCR originated in a woman in her 30s in good health. CDR3 coding DNA: TGTGCCAGCAGCTTTCCTAGGGCCGACGAAAAACTGTTTTTT. Translated, it gives CASSFPRADEKLFF.